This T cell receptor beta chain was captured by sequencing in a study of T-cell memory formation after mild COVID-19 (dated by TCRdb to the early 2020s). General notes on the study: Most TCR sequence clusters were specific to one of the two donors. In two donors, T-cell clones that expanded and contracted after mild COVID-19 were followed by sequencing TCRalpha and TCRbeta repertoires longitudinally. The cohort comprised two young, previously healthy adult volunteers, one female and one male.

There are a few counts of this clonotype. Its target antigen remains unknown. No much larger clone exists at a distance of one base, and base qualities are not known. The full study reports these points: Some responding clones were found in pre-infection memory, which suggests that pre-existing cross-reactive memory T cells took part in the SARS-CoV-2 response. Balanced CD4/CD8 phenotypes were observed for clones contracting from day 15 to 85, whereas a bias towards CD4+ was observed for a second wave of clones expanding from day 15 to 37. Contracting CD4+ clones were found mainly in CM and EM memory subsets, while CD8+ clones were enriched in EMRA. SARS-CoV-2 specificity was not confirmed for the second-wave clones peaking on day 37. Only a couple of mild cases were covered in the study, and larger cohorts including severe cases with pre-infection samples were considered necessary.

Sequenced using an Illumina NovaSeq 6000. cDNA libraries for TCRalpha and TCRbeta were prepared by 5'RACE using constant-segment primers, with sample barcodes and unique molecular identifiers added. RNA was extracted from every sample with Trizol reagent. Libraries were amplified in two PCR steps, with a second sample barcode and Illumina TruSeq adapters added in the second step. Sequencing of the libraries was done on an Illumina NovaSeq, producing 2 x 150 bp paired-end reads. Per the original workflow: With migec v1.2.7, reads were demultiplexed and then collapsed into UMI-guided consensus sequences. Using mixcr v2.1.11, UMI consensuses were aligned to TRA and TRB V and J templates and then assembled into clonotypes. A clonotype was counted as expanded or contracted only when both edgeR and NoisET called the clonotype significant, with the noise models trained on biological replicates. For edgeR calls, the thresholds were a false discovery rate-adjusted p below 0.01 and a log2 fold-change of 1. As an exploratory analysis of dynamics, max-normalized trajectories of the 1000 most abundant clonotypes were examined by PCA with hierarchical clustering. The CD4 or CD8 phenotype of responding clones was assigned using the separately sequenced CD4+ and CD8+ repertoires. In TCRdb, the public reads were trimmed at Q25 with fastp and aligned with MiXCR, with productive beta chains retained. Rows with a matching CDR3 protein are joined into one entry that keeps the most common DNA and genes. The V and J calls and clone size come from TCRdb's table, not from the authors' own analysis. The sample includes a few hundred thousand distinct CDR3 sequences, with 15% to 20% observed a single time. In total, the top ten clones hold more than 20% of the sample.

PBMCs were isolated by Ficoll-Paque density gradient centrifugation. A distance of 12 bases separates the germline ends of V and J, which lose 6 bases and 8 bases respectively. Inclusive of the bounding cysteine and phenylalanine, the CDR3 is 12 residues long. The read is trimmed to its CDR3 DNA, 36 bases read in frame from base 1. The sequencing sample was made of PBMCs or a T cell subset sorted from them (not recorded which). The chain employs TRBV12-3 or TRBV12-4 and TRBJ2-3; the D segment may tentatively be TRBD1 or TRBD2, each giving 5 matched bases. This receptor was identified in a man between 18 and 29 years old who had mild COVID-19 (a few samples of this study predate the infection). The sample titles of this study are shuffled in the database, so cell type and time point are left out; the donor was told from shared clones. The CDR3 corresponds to CASRSGPGTQYF. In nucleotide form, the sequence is TGTGCCAGCAGATCGGGGCCTGGTACGCAGTATTTT.